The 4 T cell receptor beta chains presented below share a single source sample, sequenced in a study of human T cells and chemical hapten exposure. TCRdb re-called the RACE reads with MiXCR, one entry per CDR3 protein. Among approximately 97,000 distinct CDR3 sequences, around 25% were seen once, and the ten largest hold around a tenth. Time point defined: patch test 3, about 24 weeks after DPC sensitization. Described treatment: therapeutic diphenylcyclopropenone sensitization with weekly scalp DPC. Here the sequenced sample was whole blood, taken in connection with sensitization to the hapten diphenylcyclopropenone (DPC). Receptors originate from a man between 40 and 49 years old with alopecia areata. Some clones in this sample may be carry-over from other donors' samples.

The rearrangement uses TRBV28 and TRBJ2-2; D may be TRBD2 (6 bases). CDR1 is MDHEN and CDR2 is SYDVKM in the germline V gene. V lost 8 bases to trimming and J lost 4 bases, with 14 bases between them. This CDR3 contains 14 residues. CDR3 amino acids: CASEEGGGTGELFF. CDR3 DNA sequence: TGTGCCAGCGAGGAGGGAGGAGGCACCGGGGAGCTGTTTTTT. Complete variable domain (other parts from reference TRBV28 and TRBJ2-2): DVKVTQSSRYLVKRTGEKVFLECVQDMDHENMFWYRQDPGLGLRLIYFSYDVKMKEKGDIPEGYSVSREKKERFSLILESASTNQTSMYLCASEEGGGTGELFFGEGSRLTVL.

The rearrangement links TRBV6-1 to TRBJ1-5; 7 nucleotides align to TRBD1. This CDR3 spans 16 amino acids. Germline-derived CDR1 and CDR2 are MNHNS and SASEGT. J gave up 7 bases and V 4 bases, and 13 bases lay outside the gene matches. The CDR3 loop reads CASSGSPTGAGQPQHF. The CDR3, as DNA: TGTGCCAGCAGTGGCTCTCCAACAGGGGCGGGACAGCCCCAGCATTTT.

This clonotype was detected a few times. The CDR3 is CASSLGGGDTDTQYF. DNA for the CDR3: TGTGCCAGCAGCTTGGGGGGGGGAGACACAGATACGCAGTATTTT. V usage is TRBV7-9 and J usage is TRBJ2-3, with 7 bases matching TRBD2. Germline V gene sequence: CDR1 SEHNR, CDR2 FQNEAQ (reference sequence). The ends lost 3 bases at V and 2 bases at J; junction bases unmatched: 5. The CDR3 consists of 15 residues.

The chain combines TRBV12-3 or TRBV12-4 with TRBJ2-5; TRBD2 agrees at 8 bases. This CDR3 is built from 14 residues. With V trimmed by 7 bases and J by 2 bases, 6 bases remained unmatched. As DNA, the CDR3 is TGTGCCAGCACTCAACGGGGGGGACAAGAGACCCAGTACTTC. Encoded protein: CASTQRGGQETQYF.